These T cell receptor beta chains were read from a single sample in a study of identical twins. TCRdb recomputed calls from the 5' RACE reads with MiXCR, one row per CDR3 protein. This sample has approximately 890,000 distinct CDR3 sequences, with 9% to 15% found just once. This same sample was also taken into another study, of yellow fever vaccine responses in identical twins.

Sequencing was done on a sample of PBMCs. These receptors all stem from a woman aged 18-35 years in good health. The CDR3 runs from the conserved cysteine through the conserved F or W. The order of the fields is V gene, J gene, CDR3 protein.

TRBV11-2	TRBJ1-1	CASSPQGGLGDLTEAFF
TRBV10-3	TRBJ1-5	CAISESGGGNQPQHF
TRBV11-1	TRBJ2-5	CASSSDLPRGETQYF
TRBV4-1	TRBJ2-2	CASSQEKGDLELFF
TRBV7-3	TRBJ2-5	CASSLSSRAWAGLQETQYF
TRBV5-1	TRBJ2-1	CASSLGVAGRYNEQFF
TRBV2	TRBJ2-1	CASSEIAGDVEQFF
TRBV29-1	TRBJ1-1	CSVETWDTEAFF
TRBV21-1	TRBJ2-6	CASSEPQFSGANVLTF
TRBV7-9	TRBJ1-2	CASSNLEGNYGYTF
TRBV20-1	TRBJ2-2	CSASPASGGASNTGELFF
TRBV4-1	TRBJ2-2	CASSRTSATGELFF
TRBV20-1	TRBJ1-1	CSETGRATEAFF
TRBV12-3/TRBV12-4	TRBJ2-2	CASSALRGTGKAGELFF
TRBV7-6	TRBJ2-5	CASTLTGTQETQYF
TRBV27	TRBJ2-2	CASSTNPGWELFF
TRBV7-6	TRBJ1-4	CASSRGMGNEKLFF
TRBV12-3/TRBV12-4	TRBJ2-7	CASSLTVSQSYEQYF